This T cell receptor (beta chain) was retrieved from a study of cytomegalovirus exposure and HLA in healthy donors. Study-wide context: An earlier analysis identified 100 million to 130 million unique TCR beta sequences in about 180 million T cells.

V was trimmed by 2 bases and J by 1 base, leaving 3 bases between them. Germline loops: CDR1 ENHRY, CDR2 SYGVKD. This CDR3 contains 13 residues. The study ran its PCR with 60 Vbeta and 13 Jbeta primers. TCRdb's copy holds only in-frame clones and misses some; the assay was immunoSEQ multiplex PCR. The sample has approximately 180,000 clones, around nine tenths seen once. Sequencing input: PBMCs. The TCR comes from a woman between 18 and 30 years old in good health and CMV-seronegative. The V call is TRBV10-3, the J call TRBJ1-5; D not resolved. CDR3 amino acids: CAISERSNQPQHF. As DNA, the CDR3 is TGTGCCATCAGTGAGCGGAGCAATCAGCCCCAGCATTTT.